The rows below give T cell receptor beta chains drawn from one sample of a study of neurological immune-mediated disorders. In TCRdb, the 5' RACE reads were re-called with MiXCR into one record per CDR3 protein. The sample has 120,000 or so distinct CDR3 sequences, around 3% seen once; the top ten hold around 1.2%. Sequenced material: PBMCs. These receptors were obtained from a woman aged 25 to 39 with multiple sclerosis. Each CDR3 is given with its conserved first and last residue. D genes are given only for firm matches. Not all rows give a size; the values are once, few, many and, for expanded clones, a class.

TGCAGTGCTTCCGGGGGCCGGGGCGGTGAAAAACTGTTTTTT	CSASGGRGGEKLFF	TRBV20-1	TRBJ1-4	many	.
TGCAGTGCTATGATACTAGCGGGACGCACAGATACGCAGTATTTT	CSAMILAGRTDTQYF	TRBV20-1	TRBJ2-3	many	TRBD2
TGTGCCAGCAGTTACTTAAGACAGGGAGGAGAAGCTTTCTTT	CASSYLRQGGEAFF	TRBV6-2/TRBV6-3	TRBJ1-1	many	TRBD1
TGTGCCAGCAGCTTAGCGTGGGGGCAAGATACGCAGTATTTT	CASSLAWGQDTQYF	TRBV7-2	TRBJ2-3	many	.
TGTGCCAGCAGTGAGAGTCTGGCCGGTGAAGCTTTCTTT	CASSESLAGEAFF	TRBV6-1	TRBJ1-1	many	.
TGCGCCAGCAGTCCCGGGCAGGGGGCCACAGATACGCAGTATTTT	CASSPGQGATDTQYF	TRBV5-1	TRBJ2-3	many	TRBD1
TGTGCCAGCAGCCAAGACGCAGGGGGCGGCTCACCCCTCCACTTT	CASSQDAGGGSPLHF	TRBV14	TRBJ1-6	many	TRBD1
TGTGCCAGCAGCCCCGGTGCGAGTAGCAATCAGCCCCAGCATTTT	CASSPGASSNQPQHF	TRBV7-2	TRBJ1-5	many	.
TGTGCCAGCAGTTCCTCCTTGGCGGGAGAGGCAGATACGCAGTATTTT	CASSSSLAGEADTQYF	TRBV6-5	TRBJ2-3	many	TRBD2
TGTGCCAGCAGTAGGTATAGTTGGACTAGCAGCCCAAATGAGCAGTTCTTC	CASSRYSWTSSPNEQFF	TRBV25-1	TRBJ2-1	few	TRBD2
TGCGCCAGCAGCTTCTCGGACGGCCTCTATGGCTACACCTTC	CASSFSDGLYGYTF	TRBV5-1	TRBJ1-2	many	.
TGTGCCAGCAGCTTAGCGGCAGAGGCCCATCAGCCCCAGCATTTT	CASSLAAEAHQPQHF	TRBV7-9	TRBJ1-5	many	.
TGCAGTGCTAGTGTAGTGGTGGCACTAGCGGGAGGGACCCAGTACTTC	CSASVVVALAGGTQYF	TRBV20-1	TRBJ2-5	many	TRBD2
TGCAGTGCTAGAGATATTTTGGGCAGCTCTGGGGCCAACGTCCTGACTTTC	CSARDILGSSGANVLTF	TRBV20-1	TRBJ2-6	many	.
TGTGCCAGCAGCCAAGCCGGACAGGGGTTCAATGAGCAGTTCTTC	CASSQAGQGFNEQFF	TRBV5-6	TRBJ2-1	many	TRBD1
TGTGCCAGCAGCCCCCACGTCGGCCCGGCCCAGCATTTT	CASSPHVGPAQHF	TRBV7-9	TRBJ1-5	many	.
TGTGCCAGCAGCCTTCCCCCGGCTAGCGGTAAAGAGACCCAGTACTTC	CASSLPPASGKETQYF	TRBV7-6	TRBJ2-5	many	TRBD2
TGTGCCAGCAGTTCCCTAGCGGGGGTAGGGGATGAGCAGTTCTTC	CASSSLAGVGDEQFF	TRBV12-3/TRBV12-4	TRBJ2-1	many	TRBD2
TGCAGTGCAAAAAAGGCGTCGCAGGAGACCCAGTACTTC	CSAKKASQETQYF	TRBV20-1	TRBJ2-5	many	.
TGTGCCAGCAGCTCCCTAACAGACAGGCTGGGGTACAATGAGCAGTTCTTC	CASSSLTDRLGYNEQFF	TRBV13	TRBJ2-1	many	.
TGTGCCAGCAGCGTAGTAGGAGATTTGGGAGGCGAGCAGTACTTC	CASSVVGDLGGEQYF	TRBV9	TRBJ2-7	many	.
TGCAGTGCTTCCCGGGACAGGGACACTGAAGCTTTCTTT	CSASRDRDTEAFF	TRBV20-1	TRBJ1-1	many	TRBD1
TGTGCCAGCAGCATGCGGACAGTCTATAATTCACCCCTCCACTTT	CASSMRTVYNSPLHF	TRBV7-2	TRBJ1-6	many	.
TGTGCCAGCGGGGACAGGAGGAACTACGAGCAGTACTTC	CASGDRRNYEQYF	TRBV2	TRBJ2-7	many	TRBD1
TGCAGTGGATCGGGAGGGCCGTCCGGGGAGCTGTTTTTT	CSGSGGPSGELFF	TRBV20-1	TRBJ2-2	few	TRBD2
TGCGCCAGCAGCTTGGAATCTAGCGGAGATACGCAGTATTTT	CASSLESSGDTQYF	TRBV5-1	TRBJ2-3	many	TRBD2
TGCAGTGCAATGGAGGGAAGCAATCAGCCCCAGCATTTT	CSAMEGSNQPQHF	TRBV20-1	TRBJ1-5	many	.
TGTGCCAGCATACCTCGGACAGGGGACGTCTACGAGCAGTACTTC	CASIPRTGDVYEQYF	TRBV6-2/TRBV6-3	TRBJ2-7	many	TRBD1
TGTGCCAGCAGCTTATTGGCGGGGGCACTCTACAATGAGCGGTTCTTC	CASSLLAGALYNERFF	TRBV7-2	TRBJ2-1	.	.
TGTGCCAGCAGCACCCGGACTAGCGGGAGATACAATGAGCAGTTCTTC	CASSTRTSGRYNEQFF	TRBV4-2	TRBJ2-1	many	TRBD2
TGCAGTGCTAGTCTAGTCGGGGGGGCCGGCGAGCAGTACTTC	CSASLVGGAGEQYF	TRBV20-1	TRBJ2-7	many	TRBD2
TGTGCCAGCAGCGAAGTTGGGAGTAATGAGCAGTTCTTC	CASSEVGSNEQFF	TRBV6-1	TRBJ2-1	many	.
TGCAGTGCCCCGAAAGGTAGCACAGATACGCAGTATTTT	CSAPKGSTDTQYF	TRBV20-1	TRBJ2-3	many	.
TGTGCCAGCAGTTTCGGACAGGCCACTGAAGCTTTCTTT	CASSFGQATEAFF	TRBV6-5	TRBJ1-1	many	TRBD1
TGCAGTGCTAGCGTGCAGGTGAACACTGAAGCTTTCTTT	CSASVQVNTEAFF	TRBV20-1	TRBJ1-1	many	.
TGCAGCACAGGTTATAGCAATCAGCCCCAGCATTTT	CSTGYSNQPQHF	TRBV20-1	TRBJ1-5	many	.
TGTGCCAGCAGCTTAGGAGATTACAATGAGCAGTTCTTC	CASSLGDYNEQFF	TRBV7-9	TRBJ2-1	many	.
TGCGCCAGCAGCCAAGATCCCTCGAGAGCAAATGAAAAACTGTTTTTT	CASSQDPSRANEKLFF	TRBV4-3	TRBJ1-4	many	.
TGTGCCAGCAGCCACCCCCCTAGCGGGGGGGCGTACAATGAGCAGTTCTTC	CASSHPPSGGAYNEQFF	TRBV7-9	TRBJ2-1	many	TRBD2
TGTGCCAGCAGCCCAATACTACAGATGTACCAAGAGACCCAGTACTTC	CASSPILQMYQETQYF	TRBV7-9	TRBJ2-5	many	.
TGTGCCAGCAGCCGTTTTTCCCGGGACTCCTCTGGAAACACCATATATTTT	CASSRFSRDSSGNTIYF	TRBV7-2	TRBJ1-3	many	.
TGCAGTGCTAATCTCGACCCCCCTAAGGACACTGAAGCTTTCTTT	CSANLDPPKDTEAFF	TRBV20-1	TRBJ1-1	many	.
TGTGCCGGTAGCGGGGGGGCGGGTGCGGAGACCCAGTACTTC	CAGSGGAGAETQYF	TRBV10-3	TRBJ2-5	many	TRBD2
TGTGCCAGCAGCTCGCTAAGACAGGGGTGGGACACTGAAGCTTTCTTT	CASSSLRQGWDTEAFF	TRBV7-2	TRBJ1-1	many	TRBD1
TGTGCCAGCAGCCGGACAGGGTTAGTCGCTGGGGCCAACGTCCTGACTTTC	CASSRTGLVAGANVLTF	TRBV9	TRBJ2-6	many	TRBD1
TGTGCCAGCAGTTTTAAGCCGAATCAGCCCCAGCATTTT	CASSFKPNQPQHF	TRBV12-3/TRBV12-4	TRBJ1-5	many	.